The clone carrying this TCR beta chain was observed a few times. These data belong to a study of response to subunit inactivated influenza vaccine. TCRdb passed the RT-PCR reads through MiXCR, listing each CDR3 protein once. The sample lists roughly 540,000 distinct CDR3 sequences, roughly 25% occurring once. The data were also submitted as part of a second study, on T cells expressing NK-cell markers. This second study says: Researchers built TCR beta cDNA using 5'RACE template switching with UMIs. According to the study, TCR beta repertoires originated from sorted CD3+CD56+NKG2C+, CD3+CD56+NKG2C- and CD3+CD56-NKG2C+ T cells. A range of about 1.0-8% of CD8+ T cells consisted of dominant NKG2C+ clonotypes in more than five donors.

This clonotype was sampled from a man over 45 who received an inactivated influenza vaccine. The specimen comprised CD4+ T cells sorted from PBMCs, sampled 11 to 12 days after vaccination.

The chain's CDR3 is CASSISSAGGQETQYF. Written as DNA, the CDR3 is TGTGCCAGTAGTATTTCTTCAGCGGGGGGCCAAGAGACCCAGTACTTC. The chain uses TRBV19 and TRBJ2-5; 9 bases map to TRBD2. V shed 3 bases and J 1 base; nucleotides not matched to a gene: 6. Looked up from germline, CDR1 is LNHDA and CDR2 is SQIVND (reference sequence). This CDR3 spans 16 amino acids.